This TCR beta chain was identified during a study of metastatic and nonmetastatic thyroid tumors. This CDR3 has 14 residues. Germline CDR1 is MDHEN and CDR2 is SYDVKM. V shed 9 bases, J shed 7 bases, and the junction held 8 bases outside the gene matches. Not a single patient had been given any form of treatment at any point before undergoing thyroid surgery. TCRdb re-clonotyped the PCR reads through MiXCR. The repertoire holds roughly 65,000 clones, with 14% as singletons. Input material: blood. The sequence was obtained from a male donor with papillary thyroid cancer or a benign thyroid nodule (not recorded which). Some clones in this sample may be carry-over from other donors' samples. The chain has TRBV28 and TRBJ2-3, with 12 bases lining up with TRBD1. The CDR3: CARTPGQGAYTQYF. In DNA, the CDR3 is TGTGCCAGAACCCCGGGACAGGGGGCATATACGCAGTATTTT. The full variable domain, in which reference TRBV28 and TRBJ2-3 provide the parts outside the CDR3, is DVKVTQSSRYLVKRTGEKVFLECVQDMDHENMFWYRQDPGLGLRLIYFSYDVKMKEKGDIPEGYSVSREKKERFSLILESASTNQTSMYLCARTPGQGAYTQYFGPGTRLTVL.